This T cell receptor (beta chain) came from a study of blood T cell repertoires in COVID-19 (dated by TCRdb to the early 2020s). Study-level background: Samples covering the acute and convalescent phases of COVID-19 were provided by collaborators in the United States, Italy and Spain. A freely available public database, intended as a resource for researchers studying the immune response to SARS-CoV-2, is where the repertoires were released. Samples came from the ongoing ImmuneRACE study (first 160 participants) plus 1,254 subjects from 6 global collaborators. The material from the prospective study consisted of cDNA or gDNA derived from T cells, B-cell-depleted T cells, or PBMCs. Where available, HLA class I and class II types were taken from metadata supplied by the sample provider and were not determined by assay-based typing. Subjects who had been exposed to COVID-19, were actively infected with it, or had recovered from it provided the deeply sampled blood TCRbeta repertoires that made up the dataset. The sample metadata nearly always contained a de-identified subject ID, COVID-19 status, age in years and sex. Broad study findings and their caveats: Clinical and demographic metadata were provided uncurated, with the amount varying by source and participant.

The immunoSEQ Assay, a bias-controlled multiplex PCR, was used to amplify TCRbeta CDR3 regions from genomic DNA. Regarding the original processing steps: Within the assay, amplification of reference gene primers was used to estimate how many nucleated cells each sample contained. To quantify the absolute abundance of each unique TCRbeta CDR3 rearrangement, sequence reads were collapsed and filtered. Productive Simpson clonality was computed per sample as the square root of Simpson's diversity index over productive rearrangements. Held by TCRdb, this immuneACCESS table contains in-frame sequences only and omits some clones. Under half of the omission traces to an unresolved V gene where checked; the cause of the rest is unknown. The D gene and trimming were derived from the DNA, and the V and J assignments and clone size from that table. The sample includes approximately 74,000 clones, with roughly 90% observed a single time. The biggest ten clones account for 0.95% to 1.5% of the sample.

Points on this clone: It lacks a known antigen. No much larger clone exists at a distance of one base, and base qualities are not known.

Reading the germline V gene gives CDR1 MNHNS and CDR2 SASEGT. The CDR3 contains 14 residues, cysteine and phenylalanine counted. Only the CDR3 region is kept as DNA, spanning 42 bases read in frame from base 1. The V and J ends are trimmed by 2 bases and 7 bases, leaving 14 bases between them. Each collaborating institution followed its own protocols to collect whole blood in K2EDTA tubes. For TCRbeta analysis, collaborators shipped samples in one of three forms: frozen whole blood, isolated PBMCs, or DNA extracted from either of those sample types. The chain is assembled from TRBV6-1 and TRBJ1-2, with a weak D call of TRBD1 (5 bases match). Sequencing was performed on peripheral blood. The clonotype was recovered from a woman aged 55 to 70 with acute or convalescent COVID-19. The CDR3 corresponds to CASSEIGRVGGYTF. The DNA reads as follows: TGTGCCAGCAGTGAAATCGGCAGGGTCGGTGGCTACACCTTC.